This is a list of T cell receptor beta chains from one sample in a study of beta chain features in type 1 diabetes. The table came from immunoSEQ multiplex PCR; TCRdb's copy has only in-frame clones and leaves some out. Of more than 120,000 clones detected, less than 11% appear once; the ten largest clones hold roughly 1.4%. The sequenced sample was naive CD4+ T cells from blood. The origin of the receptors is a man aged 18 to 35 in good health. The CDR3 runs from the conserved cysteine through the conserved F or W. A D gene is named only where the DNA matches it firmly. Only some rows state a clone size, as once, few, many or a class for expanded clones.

CASGSGQYNEQFF TGTGCTAGTGGTTCCGGACAGTACAATGAGCAGTTCTTC NA TRBJ2-1 NA 13 TRBV12-5
CSVQGFRDSALFYEQYF TGCAGCGTCCAAGGTTTCCGGGACAGCGCCCTTTTCTACGAGCAGTACTTC few TRBJ2-7 TRBD1 17 TRBV29-1
CASSNWTGVDEQFF TGTGCCAGTAGCAATTGGACAGGGGTCGATGAGCAGTTCTTC few TRBJ2-1 TRBD1 14 TRBV19
CASRDSSYEQYF TGTGCCAGCCGGGACAGCTCCTACGAGCAGTACTTC NA TRBJ2-7 TRBD1 12 TRBV18
CASSQDPRVNYGYTF TGTGCCAGCAGCCAAGATCCCAGGGTGAACTATGGCTACACCTTC NA TRBJ1-2 NA 15 TRBV14
CAIRPQGITDTQYF TGTGCCATCAGGCCCCAGGGGATCACAGATACGCAGTATTTT few TRBJ2-3 NA 14 TRBV10-3
CASSRGGQGINEQYF TGTGCCAGCAGCCGCGGGGGACAGGGGATTAACGAGCAGTACTTC many TRBJ2-7 TRBD1 15 TRBV4-2
CASSEGSGHYEQYF TGTGCCAGCAGTGAAGGTTCAGGGCACTACGAGCAGTACTTC NA TRBJ2-7 NA 14 TRBV2
CASSPAGYEQYF TGTGCCAGCAGCCCCGCGGGGTACGAGCAGTACTTC once TRBJ2-7 NA 12 TRBV6-6
CASSYSSSPLHF TGTGCCAGCAGTTACTCTAGCTCACCCCTCCACTTT NA TRBJ1-6 NA 12 TRBV6-5
CASSLGQLRTEAFF TGTGCCAGCAGCCTGGGACAGCTGAGGACTGAAGCTTTCTTT few TRBJ1-1 TRBD1 14 TRBV7-2
CASSPQGAANTGELFF TGTGCCAGCAGCCCTCAGGGGGCCGCGAACACCGGGGAGCTGTTTTTT NA TRBJ2-2 TRBD1 16 TRBV7-6
CASSGGGGAGYGYTF TGTGCCAGCAGCGGTGGAGGGGGGGCTGGGTATGGCTACACCTTC NA TRBJ1-2 NA 15 TRBV5-4
CSGGWAETQYF TGCAGTGGTGGCTGGGCGGAGACCCAGTACTTC few TRBJ2-5 NA 11 TRBV20-1
CASSGQGALLEQYF TGTGCCAGCAGTGGACAGGGGGCTCTACTCGAGCAGTACTTC few TRBJ2-7 TRBD1 14 TRBV6-1
CASTGTSYEQYF TGTGCCAGCACAGGGACTTCCTACGAGCAGTACTTC few TRBJ2-7 NA 12 TRBV2
CASSSDREFTPLQFF TGTGCCAGCAGCTCGGACAGGGAGTTTACACCCCTCCAGTTCTTC NA TRBJ2-1 TRBD1 15 TRBV7-3
CSVGQVYGYTF TGCAGCGTTGGGCAGGTCTATGGCTACACCTTC few TRBJ1-2 NA 11 TRBV29-1
CASSVFTGTQYF TGTGCCAGCAGCGTATTCACAGGCACGCAGTATTTT many TRBJ2-3 NA 12 TRBV9
CATLPGTVPNTGELFF TGTGCCACCCTTCCGGGGACAGTCCCGAACACCGGGGAGCTGTTTTTT NA TRBJ2-2 TRBD1 16 TRBV10-3
CASSVTGMNTEAFF TGTGCCAGCAGCGTCACAGGGATGAACACTGAAGCTTTCTTT NA TRBJ1-1 NA 14 TRBV9
CASSVTGTSGGRGETQYF TGTGCCAGCAGCGTCACCGGGACTAGCGGGGGCAGAGGAGAGACCCAGTACTTC few TRBJ2-5 TRBD2 18 TRBV9
CASSSGEGETQYF TGTGCCAGCAGCTCAGGGGAGGGGGAGACCCAGTACTTC NA TRBJ2-5 NA 13 TRBV7-2
CASSVGQMNTEAFF TGCGCCAGCAGCGTGGGACAGATGAACACTGAAGCTTTCTTT NA TRBJ1-1 TRBD1 14 TRBV5-1
CASSLDRTGDRGYTF TGTGCCAGCAGCTTAGATAGGACAGGGGACCGGGGCTACACCTTC few TRBJ1-2 TRBD1 15 TRBV7-8
CASSAYAGVREQYF TGTGCCAGCAGCGCCTACGCGGGGGTTCGCGAGCAGTACTTC few TRBJ2-7 TRBD2 14 TRBV5-4
CASSLVRSGEQYF TGTGCCAGCAGCTTAGTCCGTAGTGGCGAGCAGTACTTC few TRBJ2-7 NA 13 TRBV7-9
CSVTGATLGATQYF TGCAGCGTTACAGGGGCCACTCTCGGGGCGACCCAGTACTTC NA TRBJ2-5 TRBD1 14 TRBV29-1
CASSPGRVTNTGELFF TGTGCCAGCAGCCCAGGCAGGGTAACGAACACCGGGGAGCTGTTTTTT few TRBJ2-2 NA 16 TRBV7-9
CASSLNRGPGANVLTF TGTGCCAGCAGTTTGAACAGGGGACCTGGGGCCAACGTCCTGACTTTC NA TRBJ2-6 TRBD1 16 TRBV6-5
CASSDRLAGVREQYF TGTGCCAGCAGTGATCGACTAGCGGGCGTTCGAGAGCAGTACTTC NA TRBJ2-7 TRBD2 15 TRBV6-1
CASSISTSTLGTQYF TGTGCCAGCAGCATTTCGACTAGTACCCTTGGGACCCAGTACTTC NA TRBJ2-5 NA 15 TRBV7-6
CASSESTGEYGYTF TGCGCCAGCAGCGAATCGACAGGGGAATATGGCTACACCTTC few TRBJ1-2 TRBD1 14 TRBV5-1
CASSPIYEQYF TGTGCCAGCAGCCCTATCTACGAGCAGTACTTC many TRBJ2-7 NA 11 TRBV13
CASIRGTHYTEAFF TGTGCCAGCATACGGGGGACGCACTACACTGAAGCTTTCTTT NA TRBJ1-1 NA 14 TRBV28
CASGGSSPGTQYF TGTGCCAGCGGAGGTTCTAGTCCGGGGACCCAGTACTTC NA TRBJ2-5 NA 13 TRBV6-5
CASRRGSNTGELFF TGTGCCAGCAGACGCGGGTCTAACACCGGGGAGCTGTTTTTT NA TRBJ2-2 NA 14 TRBV7-5
CASTLTGDEQYF TGTGCCAGTACTCTGACAGGGGACGAGCAGTACTTC NA TRBJ2-7 TRBD1 12 TRBV6-1
CASSSYRGREDYGYTF TGTGCCAGCAGCAGCTACAGGGGGCGCGAGGACTATGGCTACACCTTC NA TRBJ1-2 TRBD1 16 TRBV7-9
CASSQGAGANVLTF TGTGCCAGCAGCCAGGGGGCCGGGGCCAACGTCCTGACTTTC few TRBJ2-6 TRBD1 14 TRBV11-2
CASSGRQGARSYNEQFF TGTGCCAGCAGTGGACGACAGGGGGCAAGATCCTACAATGAGCAGTTCTTC NA TRBJ2-1 TRBD1 17 TRBV27
CAISEATGDEQYF TGTGCCATCAGTGAGGCCACAGGGGACGAGCAGTACTTC NA TRBJ2-7 TRBD1 13 TRBV10-3
CASSRRPRDSSFEQYF TGCGCCAGCAGCCGCAGGCCCCGGGACTCCTCGTTCGAGCAGTACTTC NA TRBJ2-7 NA 16 TRBV4-1
CASSLVWGGTEAFF TGTGCCAGCAGCTTAGTATGGGGGGGCACTGAAGCTTTCTTT NA TRBJ1-1 NA 14 TRBV7-2
CASSLVAGTLIYGYTF TGTGCCAGCAGCTTAGTAGCCGGGACACTAATCTATGGCTACACCTTC few TRBJ1-2 NA 16 TRBV7-2
CASSISGGKTQYF TGCGCCAGCAGCATAAGCGGGGGTAAGACCCAGTACTTC few TRBJ2-5 TRBD2 13 TRBV5-1
CASSPRGSSTDTQYF TGCGCCAGCAGCCCCCGTGGTAGCAGCACAGATACGCAGTATTTT few TRBJ2-3 NA 15 TRBV5-1
CASSSLGQGLNSPLHF TGTGCCAGCAGCTCACTTGGACAGGGCCTGAATTCACCCCTCCACTTT NA TRBJ1-6 TRBD1 16 TRBV7-2
CASSARLGGTEETQYF TGTGCCAGCAGCGCCCGGCTCGGGGGGACGGAAGAGACCCAGTACTTC many TRBJ2-5 TRBD2 16 TRBV7-9
CASSFVQGWPGANVLTF TGTGCCAGCAGTTTCGTGCAGGGATGGCCTGGGGCCAACGTCCTGACTTTC NA TRBJ2-6 NA 17 TRBV28
CASSMARGREETQYF TGTGCCAGCAGCATGGCCAGGGGGCGGGAAGAGACCCAGTACTTC few TRBJ2-5 TRBD1 15 TRBV7-2
CASSESAGYEQYF TGTGCCAGCAGTGAATCGGCAGGCTACGAGCAGTACTTC NA TRBJ2-7 NA 13 TRBV25-1
CASSVAARYEQYF TGCGCCAGCAGCGTGGCAGCGAGATACGAGCAGTACTTC few TRBJ2-7 NA 13 TRBV5-1
CASSQKIRGTGGTNYGYTF TGCGCCAGCAGCCAAAAAATCAGGGGGACAGGAGGGACTAACTATGGCTACACCTTC few TRBJ1-2 TRBD1 19 TRBV4-3
CASSVSSTDTQYF TGTGCCAGCAGCGTCAGTAGCACAGATACGCAGTATTTT few TRBJ2-3 NA 13 TRBV9